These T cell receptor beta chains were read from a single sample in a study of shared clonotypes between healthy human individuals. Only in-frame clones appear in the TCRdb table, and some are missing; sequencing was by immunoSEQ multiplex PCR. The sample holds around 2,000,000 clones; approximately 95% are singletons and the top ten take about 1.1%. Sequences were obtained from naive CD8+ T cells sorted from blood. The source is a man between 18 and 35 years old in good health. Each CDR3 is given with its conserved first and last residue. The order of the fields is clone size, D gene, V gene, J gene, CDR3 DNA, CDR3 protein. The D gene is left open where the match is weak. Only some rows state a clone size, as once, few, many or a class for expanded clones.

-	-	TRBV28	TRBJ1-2	TGTGCCAGCAGCCCTCTTAGGGGGGGCGAAGGCTACACCTTC	CASSPLRGGEGYTF
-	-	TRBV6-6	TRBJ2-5	TGTGCCAGCGGCACGTGGGGCCAAGAGACCCAGTACTTC	CASGTWGQETQYF
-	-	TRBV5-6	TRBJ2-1	TGTGCCAGCAGCTTGGCCCTGGAAGTATACAATGAGCAGTTCTTC	CASSLALEVYNEQFF
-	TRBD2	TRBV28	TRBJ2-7	TGTGCCAGCACCCTTAGCGGGGGGGCTTGGGGTTTGCAGTACTTC	CASTLSGGAWGLQYF
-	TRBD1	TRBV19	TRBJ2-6	TGTGCCAGTAGTGATACCGGGACAGAGTGGCCTGGGGCCAACGTCCTGACTTTC	CASSDTGTEWPGANVLTF
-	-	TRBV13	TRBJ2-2	TGTGCCAGCAGCTTAAAGGGCCACGGGGAGCTGTTTTTT	CASSLKGHGELFF
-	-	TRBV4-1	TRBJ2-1	TGCGCCAGCAGCCCCGAGATTTACAATGAGCAGTTCTTC	CASSPEIYNEQFF
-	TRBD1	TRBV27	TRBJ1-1	TGTGCCAGCAGTTTATCAAGGGGGCTTAACACTGAAGCTTTCTTT	CASSLSRGLNTEAFF
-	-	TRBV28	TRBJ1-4	TGTGCCAGCAGCTCCCGCCATTCAGGGTTCAATGAAAAACTGTTTTTT	CASSSRHSGFNEKLFF
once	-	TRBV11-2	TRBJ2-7	TGTGCCAGCAGCCTAGGGGGGGTCGAGCAGTACTTC	CASSLGGVEQYF
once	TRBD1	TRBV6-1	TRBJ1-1	TGTGCCAGCAGTGGCGGGACAGGGATGGGGGGGGCATACACTGAAGCTTTCTTT	CASSGGTGMGGAYTEAFF
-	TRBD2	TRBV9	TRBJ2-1	TGTGCCAGCAGCGTAGAAGGAGCGGGGTACAATGAGCAGTTCTTC	CASSVEGAGYNEQFF
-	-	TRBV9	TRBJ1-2	TGTGCCAGCAGCCACAACACGGGGGGGCCATATGGCTACACCTTC	CASSHNTGGPYGYTF
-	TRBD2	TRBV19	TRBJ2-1	TGTGCCAGTAGTACAGGACTAGCGGTTTACAATGAGCAGTTCTTC	CASSTGLAVYNEQFF
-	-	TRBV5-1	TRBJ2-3	TGCGCCAGCAGCCTAGGCAGGGAGGTATCAGATACGCAGTATTTT	CASSLGREVSDTQYF
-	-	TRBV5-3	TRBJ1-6	TGTGCCAGAACCCACGAGAGACAAACCCTCCACTTT	CARTHERQTLHF
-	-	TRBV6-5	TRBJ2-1	TGTGCCAGCAGAAGGGGTTGGGCTGAGCAGTTCTTC	CASRRGWAEQFF
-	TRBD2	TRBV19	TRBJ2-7	TGTGCCAGTAGTGTCGGGGGGAAGACCTACGAGCAGTACTTC	CASSVGGKTYEQYF
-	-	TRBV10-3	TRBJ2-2	TGTGCCATCAGTGAAGGGGCGGGAACCACCGGGGAGCTGTTTTTT	CAISEGAGTTGELFF
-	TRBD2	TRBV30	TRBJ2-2	TGTGCCTGGAGGGCCGGACTAGCGGACACCGGGGAGCTGTTTTTT	CAWRAGLADTGELFF
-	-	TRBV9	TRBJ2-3	TGTGCCAGCAGCGTGGGTGCAGTTCAAGATACGCAGTATTTT	CASSVGAVQDTQYF
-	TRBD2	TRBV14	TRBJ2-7	TGTGCCAGCAGCCAAGATAAGAGATCTAGCGGGCCTGGCCCGATATTATACGAGCAGTACTTC	CASSQDKRSSGPGPILYEQYF
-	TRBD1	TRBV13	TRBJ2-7	TGTGCCAGCAGCTTGCGGGACAGGGGACACGAGCAGTACTTC	CASSLRDRGHEQYF
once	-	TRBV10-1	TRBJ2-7	TGCGCCAGCAGTGAGCAATCCGGCGGCGAGCAGTACTTC	CASSEQSGGEQYF
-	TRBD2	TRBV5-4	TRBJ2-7	TGTGCCAGCAGCTTTGGAGCGGGAGGGCTGAGAGAGCAGTACTTC	CASSFGAGGLREQYF
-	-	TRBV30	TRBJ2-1	TGTGCCTGGAGTGTAGAGATGGGCGATGAGCAGTTCTTC	CAWSVEMGDEQFF
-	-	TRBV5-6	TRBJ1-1	TGTGCCAGCAGCTTATGGGCCGGGAACACTGAAGCTTTCTTT	CASSLWAGNTEAFF
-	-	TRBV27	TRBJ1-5	TGTGCCAGCAGCGTAGGGAGGATAAGCAATCAGCCCCAGCATTTT	CASSVGRISNQPQHF
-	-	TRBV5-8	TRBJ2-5	TGTGCCAGCAACCCGCGGAGGTTTGGAGAGACCCAGTACTTC	CASNPRRFGETQYF
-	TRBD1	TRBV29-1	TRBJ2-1	TGCAGCGTTGAAGTTCTCGGGACAGGAGCTTCCTACAATGAGCAGTTCTTC	CSVEVLGTGASYNEQFF
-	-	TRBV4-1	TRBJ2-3	TGCGCCAGCAGCCAAGCCCCCTACACAGATACGCAGTATTTT	CASSQAPYTDTQYF
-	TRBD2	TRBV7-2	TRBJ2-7	TGTGCCAGCAGCTTAGCGTTCGCTAGCGGGAGACGCGAGCAGTACTTC	CASSLAFASGRREQYF
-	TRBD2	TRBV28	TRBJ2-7	TGTGCCAGCAGTTTAGGGCTAGCGGGAGCTTCCTACGAGCAGTACTTC	CASSLGLAGASYEQYF
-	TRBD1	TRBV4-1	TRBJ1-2	TGCGCCAGCAGCCTGGAGGACAGGGGGCATGGCTACACCTTC	CASSLEDRGHGYTF
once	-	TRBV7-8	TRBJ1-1	TGTGCCAGCAGCTTCCTAGGCGGGGGGCGAAGGACTGAAGCTTTCTTT	CASSFLGGGRRTEAFF
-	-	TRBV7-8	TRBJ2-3	TGTGCCAGCAACCGGGCGGAGTGGGGTGGGAATACGCAGTATTTT	CASNRAEWGGNTQYF
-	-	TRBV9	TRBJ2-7	TGTGCCAGCAGCACCGGGGGTAGCTCCTACGAGCAGTACTTC	CASSTGGSSYEQYF
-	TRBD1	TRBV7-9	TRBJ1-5	TGTGCCAGCAGCCAGGGGACAGTCAATCAGCCCCAGCATTTT	CASSQGTVNQPQHF
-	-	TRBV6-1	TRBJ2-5	TGTGCCAGCAGCGGGGACCTAGGGGAGACCCAGTACTTC	CASSGDLGETQYF
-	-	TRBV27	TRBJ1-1	TGTGCCACATGGGGCCCGGGGCTAGTGGACACTGAAGCTTTCTTT	CATWGPGLVDTEAFF
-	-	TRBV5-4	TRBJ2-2	TGTGCCAGCAGTCTAATGGGCACCGGGGAGCTGTTTTTT	CASSLMGTGELFF
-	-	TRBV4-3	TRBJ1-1	TGCGCCAGCAGCCAAGTCAGCCGAGACACTGAAGCTTTCTTT	CASSQVSRDTEAFF
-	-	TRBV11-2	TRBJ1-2	TGTGCCAGCAGCCCAACTTCCGTTATCTATGGCTACACCTTC	CASSPTSVIYGYTF